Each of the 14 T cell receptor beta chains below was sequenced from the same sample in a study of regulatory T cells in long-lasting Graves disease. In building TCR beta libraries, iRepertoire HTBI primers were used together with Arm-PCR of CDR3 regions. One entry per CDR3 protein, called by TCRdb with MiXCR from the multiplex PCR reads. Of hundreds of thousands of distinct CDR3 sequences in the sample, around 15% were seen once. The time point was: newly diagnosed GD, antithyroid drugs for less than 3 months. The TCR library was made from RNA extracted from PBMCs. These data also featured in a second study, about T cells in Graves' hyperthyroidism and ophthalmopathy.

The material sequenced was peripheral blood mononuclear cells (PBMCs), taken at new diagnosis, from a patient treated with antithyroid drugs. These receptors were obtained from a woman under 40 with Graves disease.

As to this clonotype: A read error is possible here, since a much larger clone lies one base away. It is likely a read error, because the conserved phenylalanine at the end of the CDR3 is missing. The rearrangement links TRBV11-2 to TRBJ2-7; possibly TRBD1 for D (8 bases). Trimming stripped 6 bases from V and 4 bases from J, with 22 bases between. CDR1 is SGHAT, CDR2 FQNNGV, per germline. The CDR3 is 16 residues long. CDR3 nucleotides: TGTGCCAGCAGTGAAAAAAGCGGGACAGGTGCTTACGAGCAGTACCTC. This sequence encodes CASSEKSGTGAYEQYL.

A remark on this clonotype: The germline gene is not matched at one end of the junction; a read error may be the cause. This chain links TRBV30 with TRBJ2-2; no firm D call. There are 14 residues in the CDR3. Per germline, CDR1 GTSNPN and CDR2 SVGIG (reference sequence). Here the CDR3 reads CAWSGSAYTEELFF. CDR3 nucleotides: TGTGCCTGGAGTGGCAGCGCATACACCGAGGAGCTGTTTTTT.

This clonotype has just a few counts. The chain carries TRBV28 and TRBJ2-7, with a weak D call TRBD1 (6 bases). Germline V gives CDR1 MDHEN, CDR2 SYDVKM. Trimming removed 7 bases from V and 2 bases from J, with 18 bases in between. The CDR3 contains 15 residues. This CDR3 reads CASTYAGTMTYEQYF. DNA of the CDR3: TGTGCCAGCACCTACGCCGGGACAATGACCTACGAGCAGTACTTC. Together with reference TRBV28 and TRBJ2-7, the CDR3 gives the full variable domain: DVKVTQSSRYLVKRTGEKVFLECVQDMDHENMFWYRQDPGLGLRLIYFSYDVKMKEKGDIPEGYSVSREKKERFSLILESASTNQTSMYLCASTYAGTMTYEQYFGPGTRLTVT.

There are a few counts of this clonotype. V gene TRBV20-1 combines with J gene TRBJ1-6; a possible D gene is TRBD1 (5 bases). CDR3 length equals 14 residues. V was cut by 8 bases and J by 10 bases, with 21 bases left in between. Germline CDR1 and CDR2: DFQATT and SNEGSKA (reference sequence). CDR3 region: CSSLPGTGLSPLHF. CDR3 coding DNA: TGCAGTTCTCTCCCCGGGACTGGGCTCTCACCCCTCCACTTT.

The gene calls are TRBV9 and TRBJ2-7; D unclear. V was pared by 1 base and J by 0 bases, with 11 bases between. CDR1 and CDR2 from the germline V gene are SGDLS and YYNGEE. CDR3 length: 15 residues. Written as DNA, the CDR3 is TGTGCCAGCAGCGTAACAAGTCACTTCTCCTACGAGCAGTACTTC. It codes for CASSVTSHFSYEQYF.

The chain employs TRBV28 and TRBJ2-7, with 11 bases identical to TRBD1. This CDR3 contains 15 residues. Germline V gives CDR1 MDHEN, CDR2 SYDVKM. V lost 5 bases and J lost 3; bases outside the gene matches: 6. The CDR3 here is CASSSSGTGGYEQYF. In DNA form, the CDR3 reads TGTGCCAGCAGTAGTTCCGGGACAGGGGGCTACGAGCAGTACTTC.

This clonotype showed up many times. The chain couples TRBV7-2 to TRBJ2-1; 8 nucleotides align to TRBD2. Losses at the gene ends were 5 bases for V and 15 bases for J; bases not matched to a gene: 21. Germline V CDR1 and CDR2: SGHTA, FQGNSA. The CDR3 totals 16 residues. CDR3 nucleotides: TGTGCCAGCAGCCACCAGACCCCAAAAGCGGGAGTACCCCTGTTCTTC. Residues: CASSHQTPKAGVPLFF.

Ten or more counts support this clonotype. This CDR3 is CASSLLGGPSGAFF. The CDR3 DNA sequence: TGTGCCAGCAGCTTATTAGGGGGCCCCTCTGGGGCTTTCTTT. This sequence joins TRBV7-2 and TRBJ1-1, with TRBD1 matching over 7 bases. The CDR3 is 14 amino acids. Looked up from germline, CDR1 is SGHTA and CDR2 is FQGNSA. The junction had 11 bases not matched to a gene; V was cut back by 2 bases and J by 11 bases.

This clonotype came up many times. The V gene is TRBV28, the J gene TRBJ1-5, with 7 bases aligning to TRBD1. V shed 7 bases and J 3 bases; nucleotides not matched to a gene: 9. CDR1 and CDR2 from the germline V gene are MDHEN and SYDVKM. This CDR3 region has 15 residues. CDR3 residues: CASTDRQGDNQPQHF. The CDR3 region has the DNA TGTGCCAGCACCGATAGACAGGGCGACAATCAGCCCCAGCATTTT.

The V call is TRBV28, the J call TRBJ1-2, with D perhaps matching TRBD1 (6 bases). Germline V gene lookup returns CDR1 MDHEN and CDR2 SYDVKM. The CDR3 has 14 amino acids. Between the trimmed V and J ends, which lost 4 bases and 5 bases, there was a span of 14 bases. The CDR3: CASSWGQVLYGYTF. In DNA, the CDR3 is TGTGCCAGCAGTTGGGGGCAGGTCCTTTATGGCTACACCTTC.

CDR3 nucleotide sequence: TGTGCCAGCAGCCCCGATTTCGCTGGAAACACCATATATTTT. Translating gives CASSPDFAGNTIYF. The rearrangement uses TRBV2 and TRBJ1-3; no firm D call. Between the trimmed V and J ends, which lost 6 bases and 2 bases, there was a span of 11 bases. Germline assignment: CDR1 SNHLY and CDR2 FYNNEI. The CDR3 sequence is 14 residues long.

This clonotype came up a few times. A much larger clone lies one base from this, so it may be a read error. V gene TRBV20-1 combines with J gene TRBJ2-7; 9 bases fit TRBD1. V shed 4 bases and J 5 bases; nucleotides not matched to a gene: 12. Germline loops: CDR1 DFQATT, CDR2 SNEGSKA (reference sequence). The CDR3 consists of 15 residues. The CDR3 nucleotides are TGCAGTGCTAAAGGATCGAGACAGGGGGATCACGAGCAGTACTTC. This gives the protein CSAKGSRQGDHEQYF.

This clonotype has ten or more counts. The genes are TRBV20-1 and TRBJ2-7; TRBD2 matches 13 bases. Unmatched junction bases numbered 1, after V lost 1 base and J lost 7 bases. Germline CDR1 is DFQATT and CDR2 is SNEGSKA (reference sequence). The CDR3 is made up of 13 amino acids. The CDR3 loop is CSARAGLAGEQYF. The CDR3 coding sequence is TGCAGTGCTAGAGCGGGACTAGCGGGGGAGCAGTACTTC.

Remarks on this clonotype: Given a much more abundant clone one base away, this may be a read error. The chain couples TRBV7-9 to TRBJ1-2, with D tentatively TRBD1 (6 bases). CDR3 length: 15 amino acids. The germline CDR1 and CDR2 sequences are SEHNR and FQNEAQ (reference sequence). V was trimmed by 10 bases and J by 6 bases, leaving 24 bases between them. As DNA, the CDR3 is TGTGCCACATTCCCACAGGCCGACAGGTACCATGGCTACACCTTC. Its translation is CATFPQADRYHGYTF.